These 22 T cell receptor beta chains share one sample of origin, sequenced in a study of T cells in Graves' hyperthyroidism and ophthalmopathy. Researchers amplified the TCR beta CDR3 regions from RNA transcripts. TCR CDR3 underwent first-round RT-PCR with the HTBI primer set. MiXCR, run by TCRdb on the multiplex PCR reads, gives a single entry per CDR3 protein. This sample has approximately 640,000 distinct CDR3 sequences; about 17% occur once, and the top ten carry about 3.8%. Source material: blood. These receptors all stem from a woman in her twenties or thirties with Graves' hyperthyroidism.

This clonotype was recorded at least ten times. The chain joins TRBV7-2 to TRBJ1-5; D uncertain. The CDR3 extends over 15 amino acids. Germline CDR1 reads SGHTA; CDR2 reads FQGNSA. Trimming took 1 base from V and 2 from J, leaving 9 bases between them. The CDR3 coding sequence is TGTGCCAGCAGCTTAGGTCAGGTGGGCAATCAGCCCCAGCATTTT. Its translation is CASSLGQVGNQPQHF.

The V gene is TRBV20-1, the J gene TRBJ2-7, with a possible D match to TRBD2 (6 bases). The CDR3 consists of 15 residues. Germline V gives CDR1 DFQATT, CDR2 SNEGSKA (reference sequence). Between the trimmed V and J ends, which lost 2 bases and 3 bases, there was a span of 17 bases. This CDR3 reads CSARSRLGGDYEQYF. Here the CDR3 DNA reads TGCAGTGCTAGATCCAGACTTGGAGGGGACTACGAGCAGTACTTC.

The CDR3 DNA follows: TGTGCCAGCAGCTCCTCGTCCGGTCCCGAGCAGTTCTTC. This codes for CASSSSSGPEQFF. The V and J genes are TRBV5-4 and TRBJ2-1; no reliable D call. Germline loops: CDR1 SGHNT, CDR2 YYREEE (reference sequence). The V end lost 3 bases, the J end lost 10 bases, and 14 bases lay between the germline ends. This CDR3 has 13 amino acids.

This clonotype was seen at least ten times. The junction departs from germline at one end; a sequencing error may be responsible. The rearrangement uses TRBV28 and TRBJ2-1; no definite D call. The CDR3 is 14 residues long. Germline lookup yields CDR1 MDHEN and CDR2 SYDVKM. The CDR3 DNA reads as TGTGCCACCAGTGTCAGCGCAACTTACAATGAGCAGTTCTTC. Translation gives CATSVSATYNEQFF.

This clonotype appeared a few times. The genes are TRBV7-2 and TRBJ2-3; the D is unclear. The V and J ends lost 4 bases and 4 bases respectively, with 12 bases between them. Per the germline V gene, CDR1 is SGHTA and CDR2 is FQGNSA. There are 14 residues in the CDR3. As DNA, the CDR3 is TGTGCCAGCAGCTCAAGATCGAAGCCAGATACGCAGTATTTT. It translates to CASSSRSKPDTQYF.

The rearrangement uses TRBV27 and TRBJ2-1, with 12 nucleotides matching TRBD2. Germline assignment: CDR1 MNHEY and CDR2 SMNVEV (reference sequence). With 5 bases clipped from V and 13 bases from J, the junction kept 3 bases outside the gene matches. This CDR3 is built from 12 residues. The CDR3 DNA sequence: TGTGCCAGCAGTCACGGACTAGCGGGACAGTTCTTC. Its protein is CASSHGLAGQFF.

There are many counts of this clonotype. CDR3 region: CASGLGSSSYGYTF. The DNA for the CDR3 is TGTGCTAGTGGTTTGGGATCTTCCTCCTATGGCTACACCTTC. The chain couples TRBV12-5 to TRBJ1-2; D is unclear. CDR1 LGHNT and CDR2 FRNRAP come from the germline V gene. V dropped 1 base and J dropped 4 bases, with 10 bases sitting between them. The CDR3 length is 14 residues.

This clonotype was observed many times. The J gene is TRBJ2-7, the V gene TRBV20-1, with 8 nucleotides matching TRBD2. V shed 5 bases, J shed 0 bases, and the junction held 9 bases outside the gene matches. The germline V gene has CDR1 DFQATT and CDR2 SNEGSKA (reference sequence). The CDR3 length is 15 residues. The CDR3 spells CSAYAGGAVSYEQYF. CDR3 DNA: TGCAGTGCTTACGCGGGAGGCGCCGTCTCCTACGAGCAGTACTTC.

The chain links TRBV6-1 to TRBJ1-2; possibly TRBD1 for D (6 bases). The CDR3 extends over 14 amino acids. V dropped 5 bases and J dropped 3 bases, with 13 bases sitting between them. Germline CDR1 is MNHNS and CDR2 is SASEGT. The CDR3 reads CASSRGGLDYGYTF. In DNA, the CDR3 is TGTGCCAGCAGTAGGGGGGGTCTTGACTATGGCTACACCTTC.

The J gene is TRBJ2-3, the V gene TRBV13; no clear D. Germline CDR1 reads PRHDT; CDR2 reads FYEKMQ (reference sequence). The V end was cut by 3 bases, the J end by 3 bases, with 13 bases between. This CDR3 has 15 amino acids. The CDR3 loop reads CASSFRQVRTDTQYF. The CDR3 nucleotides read TGTGCCAGCAGCTTCCGGCAGGTGCGGACAGATACGCAGTATTTT.

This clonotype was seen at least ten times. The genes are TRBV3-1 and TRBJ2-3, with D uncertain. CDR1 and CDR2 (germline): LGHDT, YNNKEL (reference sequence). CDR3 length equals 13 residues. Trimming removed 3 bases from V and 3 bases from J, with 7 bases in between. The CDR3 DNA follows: TGTGCCAGCAGCCACTGGGGAACAGATACGCAGTATTTT. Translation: CASSHWGTDTQYF.

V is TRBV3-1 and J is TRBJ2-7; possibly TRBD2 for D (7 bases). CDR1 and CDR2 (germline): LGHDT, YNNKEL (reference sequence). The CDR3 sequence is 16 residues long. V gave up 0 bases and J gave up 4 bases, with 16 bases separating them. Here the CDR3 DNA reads TGTGCCAGCAGCCAAGACGGGGGCGCGGGGGTTTACGAGCAGTACTTC. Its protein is CASSQDGGAGVYEQYF.

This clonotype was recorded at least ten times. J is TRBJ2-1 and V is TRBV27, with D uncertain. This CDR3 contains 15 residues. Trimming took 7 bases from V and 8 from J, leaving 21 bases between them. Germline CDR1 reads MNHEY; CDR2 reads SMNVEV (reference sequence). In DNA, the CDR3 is TGTGCCAGCACCAAAAGGGCTCCGAAGGGCTATGAGCAGTTCTTC. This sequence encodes CASTKRAPKGYEQFF.

The CDR3 is CSARVPGNEKLFF. CDR3 coding DNA: TGCAGTGCTAGAGTCCCGGGTAATGAAAAACTGTTTTTT. The chain is built from TRBV20-1 and TRBJ1-4; D uncertain. CDR1 is DFQATT, CDR2 SNEGSKA, per germline (reference sequence). CDR3 length: 13 amino acids. Trimming removed 1 base from V and 4 bases from J, with 7 bases in between.

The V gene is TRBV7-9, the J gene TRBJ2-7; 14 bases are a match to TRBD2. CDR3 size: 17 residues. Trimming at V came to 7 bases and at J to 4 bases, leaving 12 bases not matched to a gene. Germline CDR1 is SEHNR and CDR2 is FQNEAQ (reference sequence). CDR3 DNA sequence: TGTGCCAGCATCAACCTCGAGGGGACTAGCGGGAGATACGAGCAGTACTTC. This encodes CASINLEGTSGRYEQYF. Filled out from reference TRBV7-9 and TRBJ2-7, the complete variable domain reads DTGVSQNPRHKITKRGQNVTFRCDPISEHNRLYWYRQTLGQGPEFLTYFQNEAQLEKSRLLSDRFSAERPKGSFSTLEIQRTEQGDSAMYLCASINLEGTSGRYEQYFGPGTRLTVT.

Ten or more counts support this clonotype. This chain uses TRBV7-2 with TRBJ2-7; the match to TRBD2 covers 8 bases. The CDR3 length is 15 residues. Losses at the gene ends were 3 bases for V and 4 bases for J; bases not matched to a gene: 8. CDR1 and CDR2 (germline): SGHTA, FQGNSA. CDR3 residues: CASSLDSGTIYEQYF. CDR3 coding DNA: TGTGCCAGCAGCTTGGATAGCGGGACTATTTACGAGCAGTACTTC.

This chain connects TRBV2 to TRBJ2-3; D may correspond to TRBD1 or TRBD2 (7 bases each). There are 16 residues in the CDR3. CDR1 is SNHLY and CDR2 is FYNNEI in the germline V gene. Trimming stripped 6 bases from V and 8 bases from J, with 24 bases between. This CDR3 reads CASSLGGWQGGSTQYF. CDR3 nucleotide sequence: TGTGCCAGCAGCCTCGGGGGGTGGCAGGGGGGGAGTACGCAGTATTTT.

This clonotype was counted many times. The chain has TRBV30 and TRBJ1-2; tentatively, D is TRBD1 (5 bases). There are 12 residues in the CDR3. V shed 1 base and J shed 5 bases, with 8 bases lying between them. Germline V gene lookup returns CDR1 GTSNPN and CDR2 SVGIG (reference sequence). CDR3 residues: CAWSGDRYGYTF. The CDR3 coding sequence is TGTGCCTGGAGTGGAGACAGATATGGCTACACCTTC.

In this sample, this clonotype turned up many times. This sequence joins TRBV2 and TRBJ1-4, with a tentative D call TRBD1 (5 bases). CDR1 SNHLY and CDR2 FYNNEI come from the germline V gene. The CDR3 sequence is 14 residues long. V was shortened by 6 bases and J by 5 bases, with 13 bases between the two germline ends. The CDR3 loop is CASRTGPSNEKLFF. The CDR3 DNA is TGTGCCAGCAGAACAGGTCCCTCAAATGAAAAACTGTTTTTT.

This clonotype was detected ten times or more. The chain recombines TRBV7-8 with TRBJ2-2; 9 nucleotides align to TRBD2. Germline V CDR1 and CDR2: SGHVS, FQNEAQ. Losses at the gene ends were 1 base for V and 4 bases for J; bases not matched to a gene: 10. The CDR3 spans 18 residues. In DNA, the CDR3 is TGTGCCAGCAGCTTAGTGGGTTGGCGGGAGGGCAGCACCGGGGAGCTGTTTTTT. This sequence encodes CASSLVGWREGSTGELFF.

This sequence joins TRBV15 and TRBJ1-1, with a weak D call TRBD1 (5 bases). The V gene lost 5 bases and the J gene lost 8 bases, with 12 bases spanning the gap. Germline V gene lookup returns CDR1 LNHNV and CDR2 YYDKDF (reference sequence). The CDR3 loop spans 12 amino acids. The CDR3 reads CATSALRGEAFF. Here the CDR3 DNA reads TGTGCCACCAGCGCCTTGCGGGGGGAAGCTTTCTTT.

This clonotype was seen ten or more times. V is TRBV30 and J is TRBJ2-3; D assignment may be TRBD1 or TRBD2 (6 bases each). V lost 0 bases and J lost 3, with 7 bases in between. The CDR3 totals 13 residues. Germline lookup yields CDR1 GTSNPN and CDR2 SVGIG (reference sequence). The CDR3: CAWSVGGTDTQYF. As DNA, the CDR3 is TGTGCCTGGAGTGTAGGGGGGACAGATACGCAGTATTTT.